The 12 T cell receptor beta chains in this list originate from one sample, sequenced in a study of blood T cell repertoires in COVID-19. The data were produced by immunoSEQ multiplex PCR, yet TCRdb's version contains in-frame clones alone and is incomplete. Found here are approximately 200,000 clones, roughly 79% of them singletons; the top ten hold approximately 7.2%. Sequencing input: peripheral blood. These receptors came from a human donor with acute or convalescent COVID-19. The donor label of this sample is uncertain.

This chain links TRBV9 with TRBJ1-3; the match to TRBD1 covers 7 bases. CDR3 length: 15 residues. Germline CDR1 SGDLS, CDR2 YYNGEE. Unmatched junction bases numbered 4, after V lost 0 bases and J lost 4 bases. CDR3 protein: CASSVETGMGNTIYF. CDR3 coding DNA: TGTGCCAGCAGCGTAGAGACAGGGATGGGAAACACCATATATTTT.

This clone was found a few times. The rearrangement uses TRBV19 and TRBJ2-1; 11 positions agree with TRBD2. This CDR3 is built from 19 residues. V trimming: 3 bases; J trimming: 0 bases; junction bases outside the gene matches: 10. The germline gives CDR1 LNHDA, CDR2 SQIVND (reference sequence). This CDR3 reads CASSIYSATSGSSYNEQFF. CDR3 DNA: TGTGCCAGTAGTATCTACTCTGCAACTAGCGGGAGCTCCTACAATGAGCAGTTCTTC.

This chain uses TRBV18 with TRBJ2-2; 8 bases are shared with TRBD1. Germline V CDR1 and CDR2: KGHSH, LQKENI. The CDR3 loop spans 16 amino acids. V trimming: 4 bases; J trimming: 0 bases; junction bases outside the gene matches: 4. The CDR3 coding sequence is TGTGCCAGCTCACGCCAGGGGGCGGCGAACACCGGGGAGCTGTTTTTT. This encodes CASSRQGAANTGELFF.

The chain employs TRBV12-3 or TRBV12-4 and TRBJ2-1, with D possibly matching TRBD2 (6 bases). The V end lost 2 bases, the J end lost 9 bases, and 11 bases lay between the germline ends. The CDR3 is 13 residues long. CDR3 coding DNA: TGTGCCAGCAGTTTAACGGGAGAACGTGAGCAGTTCTTC. Translation: CASSLTGEREQFF.

The V gene is TRBV10-1, the J gene TRBJ2-2; possibly TRBD2 for D (6 bases). V lost 6 bases and J lost 6, with 14 bases in between. The CDR3 sequence is 14 residues long. Germline V gene data show CDR1 as WNHNN and CDR2 as SYGVQD (reference sequence). The CDR3 region is CASSLTRDAGELFF. DNA for the CDR3: TGCGCCAGCAGCCTGACTAGAGACGCCGGGGAGCTGTTTTTT.

This clone has only a few counts. The rearrangement links TRBV5-1 to TRBJ2-5, with 12 bases identical to TRBD2. Germline V CDR1 and CDR2: SGHRS, YFSETQ. Unmatched junction bases numbered 8, after V lost 0 bases and J lost 5 bases. The CDR3 is 17 residues long. The CDR3 nucleotides are TGCGCCAGCAGCTTGGCCGGGCGGCTAGCGGGAGGGGAGACCCAGTACTTC. Protein: CASSLAGRLAGGETQYF. Based on the CDR3 plus reference TRBV5-1 and TRBJ2-5, the full variable domain is KAGVTQTPRYLIKTRGQQVTLSCSPISGHRSVSWYQQTPGQGLQFLFEYFSETQRNKGNFPGRFSGRQFSNSRSEMNVSTLELGDSALYLCASSLAGRLAGGETQYFGPGTRLLVL.

This clone was seen only a few times. DNA for the CDR3: TGCGCCAGCAGCTTGGACATCACAGGGTTCGTCAACATTCAGTACTTC. Translation gives CASSLDITGFVNIQYF. J is TRBJ2-4 and V is TRBV5-1; tentatively, D is TRBD1 (6 bases). V lost 0 bases to trimming and J lost 7 bases, with 17 bases between them. The CDR3 sequence is 16 residues long. Germline loops: CDR1 SGHRS, CDR2 YFSETQ. The full variable domain, with the rest looked up from reference TRBV5-1 and TRBJ2-4, is KAGVTQTPRYLIKTRGQQVTLSCSPISGHRSVSWYQQTPGQGLQFLFEYFSETQRNKGNFPGRFSGRQFSNSRSEMNVSTLELGDSALYLCASSLDITGFVNIQYFGAGTRLSVL.

This rearrangement joins TRBV5-4 to TRBJ2-1; 12 bases agree with TRBD2. The CDR3 covers 15 residues. The J segment lost 4 bases and the V segment lost 2 bases, leaving 1 base of the junction unmatched. Per the germline V gene, CDR1 is SGHNT and CDR2 is YYREEE (reference sequence). CDR3 protein: CASSLGLAGYNEQFF. The CDR3 region has the DNA TGTGCCAGCAGCTTAGGACTAGCGGGGTACAATGAGCAGTTCTTC.

The chain uses TRBV24-1 and TRBJ2-3; perhaps TRBD1 as D (7 bases). Germline CDR1 reads KGHDR; CDR2 reads SFDVKD. Trimming shortened V by 5 bases and J by 0 bases, and 11 bases separated the two germline ends. The CDR3 runs 15 residues. CDR3 in amino acids: CATSATGTSTDTQYF. CDR3 bases: TGTGCCACCAGTGCGACAGGGACTAGCACAGATACGCAGTATTTT.

The rearrangement uses TRBV6-1 and TRBJ1-1, with 7 bases fitting TRBD1. Trimming cost V 3 bases and J 3 bases; bases outside gene matches: 7. The CDR3 covers 15 residues. Germline V gene sequence: CDR1 MNHNS, CDR2 SASEGT. Here the CDR3 DNA reads TGTGCCAGCAGTGATTTAGGGGGCAGGGACACTGAAGCTTTCTTT. It translates to CASSDLGGRDTEAFF.

The chain carries TRBV10-2 and TRBJ2-7; D is possibly TRBD2 (6 bases). The CDR3 spans 14 residues. Germline CDR1 and CDR2: WSHSY and SAAADI. Trimming removed 3 bases at V and 4 bases at J, with 13 bases between. The CDR3 DNA reads as TGCGCCAGCAGTGAACCGGGAGTGAAGTACGAGCAGTACTTC. It specifies CASSEPGVKYEQYF.

The table lists this clone with a few counts. The gene calls are TRBV5-1 and TRBJ2-3, with D possibly being TRBD1 (5 bases). V lost 0 bases to trimming and J lost 5 bases, with 13 bases between them. The germline gives CDR1 SGHRS, CDR2 YFSETQ. CDR3 length: 15 residues. Written as DNA, the CDR3 is TGCGCCAGCAGCTTGGAAGGGGCGAGCCAAGATACGCAGTATTTT. It codes for CASSLEGASQDTQYF.